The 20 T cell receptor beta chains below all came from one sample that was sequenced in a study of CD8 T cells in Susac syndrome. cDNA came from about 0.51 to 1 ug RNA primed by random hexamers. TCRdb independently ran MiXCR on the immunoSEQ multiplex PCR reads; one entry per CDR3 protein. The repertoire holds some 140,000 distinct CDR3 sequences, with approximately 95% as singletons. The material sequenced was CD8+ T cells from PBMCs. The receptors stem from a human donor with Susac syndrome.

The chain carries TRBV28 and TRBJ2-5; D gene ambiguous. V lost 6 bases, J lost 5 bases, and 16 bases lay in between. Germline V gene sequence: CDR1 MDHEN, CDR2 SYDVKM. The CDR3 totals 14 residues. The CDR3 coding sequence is TGTGCCAGCAGACCGGATAATTTTCAGGAGACCCAGTACTTC. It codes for CASRPDNFQETQYF.

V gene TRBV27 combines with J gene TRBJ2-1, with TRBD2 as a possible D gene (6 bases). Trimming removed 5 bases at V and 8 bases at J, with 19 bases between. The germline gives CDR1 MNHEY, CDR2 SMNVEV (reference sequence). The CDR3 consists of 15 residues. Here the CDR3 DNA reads TGTGCCAGCAGTCAAACGGGAGTGTTTCGCTATGAGCAGTTCTTC. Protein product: CASSQTGVFRYEQFF.

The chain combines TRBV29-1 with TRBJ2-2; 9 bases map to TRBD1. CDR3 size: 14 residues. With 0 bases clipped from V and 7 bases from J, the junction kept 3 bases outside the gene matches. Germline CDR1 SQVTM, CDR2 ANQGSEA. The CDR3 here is CSVEDLDRGGELFF. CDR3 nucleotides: TGCAGCGTTGAAGATCTGGACAGGGGCGGGGAGCTGTTTTTT.

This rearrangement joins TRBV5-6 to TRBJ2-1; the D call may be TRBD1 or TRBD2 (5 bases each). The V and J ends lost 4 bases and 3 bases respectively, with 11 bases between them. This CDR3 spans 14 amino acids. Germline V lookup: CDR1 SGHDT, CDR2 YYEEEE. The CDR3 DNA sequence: TGTGCCAGCAGCGGAGGACAAGTCTACAATGAGCAGTTCTTC. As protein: CASSGGQVYNEQFF.

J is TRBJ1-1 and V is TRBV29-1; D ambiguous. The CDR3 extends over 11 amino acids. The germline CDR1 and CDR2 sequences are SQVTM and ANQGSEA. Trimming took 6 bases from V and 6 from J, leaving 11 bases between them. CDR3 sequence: CSVFSSPEAFF. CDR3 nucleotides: TGCAGCGTGTTCAGTAGCCCTGAAGCTTTCTTT.

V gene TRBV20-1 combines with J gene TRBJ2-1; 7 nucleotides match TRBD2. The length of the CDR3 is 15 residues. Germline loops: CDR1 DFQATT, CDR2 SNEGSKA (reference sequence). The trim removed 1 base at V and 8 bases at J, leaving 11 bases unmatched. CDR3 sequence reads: CSARVRTSNIHEQFF. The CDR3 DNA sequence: TGCAGTGCTAGAGTAAGGACTAGTAATATCCATGAGCAGTTCTTC.

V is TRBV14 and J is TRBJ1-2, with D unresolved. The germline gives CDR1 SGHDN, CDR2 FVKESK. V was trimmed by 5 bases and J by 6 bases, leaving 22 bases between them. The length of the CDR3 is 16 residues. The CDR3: CASSGRSGALFDGYTF. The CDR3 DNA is TGTGCCAGCAGCGGACGCTCAGGCGCTCTGTTCGATGGCTACACCTTC.

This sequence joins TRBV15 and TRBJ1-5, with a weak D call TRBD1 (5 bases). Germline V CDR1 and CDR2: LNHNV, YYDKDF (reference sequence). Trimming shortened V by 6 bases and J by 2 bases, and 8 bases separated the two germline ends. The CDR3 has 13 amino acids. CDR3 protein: CATSQGGNQPQHF. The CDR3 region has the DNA TGTGCCACCAGTCAGGGCGGCAATCAGCCCCAGCATTTT.

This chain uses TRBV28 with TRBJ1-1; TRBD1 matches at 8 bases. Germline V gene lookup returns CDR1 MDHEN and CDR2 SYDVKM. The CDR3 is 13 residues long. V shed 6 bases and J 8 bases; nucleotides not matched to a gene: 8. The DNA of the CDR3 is TGTGCCAGCAGCCTACGGACAGGGACCGAAGCTTTCTTT. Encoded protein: CASSLRTGTEAFF.

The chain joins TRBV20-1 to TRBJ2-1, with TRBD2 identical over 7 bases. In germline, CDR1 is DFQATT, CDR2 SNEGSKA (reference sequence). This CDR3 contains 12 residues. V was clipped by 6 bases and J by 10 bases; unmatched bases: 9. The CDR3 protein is CSAITSAGEQFF. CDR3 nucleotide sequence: TGCAGTGCCATAACTAGCGCGGGGGAGCAGTTCTTC.

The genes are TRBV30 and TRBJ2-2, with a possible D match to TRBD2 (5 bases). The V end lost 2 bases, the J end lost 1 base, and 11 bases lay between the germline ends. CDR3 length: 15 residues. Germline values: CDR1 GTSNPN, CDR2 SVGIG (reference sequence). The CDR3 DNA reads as TGTGCCTGGAGTAAGCGGACGGAGAACACCGGGGAGCTGTTTTTT. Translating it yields CAWSKRTENTGELFF. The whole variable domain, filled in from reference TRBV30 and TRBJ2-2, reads SQTIHQWPATLVQPVGSPLSLECTVEGTSNPNLYWYRQAAGRGLQLLFYSVGIGQISSEVPQNLSASRPQDRQFILSSKKLLLSDSGFYLCAWSKRTENTGELFFGEGSRLTVL.

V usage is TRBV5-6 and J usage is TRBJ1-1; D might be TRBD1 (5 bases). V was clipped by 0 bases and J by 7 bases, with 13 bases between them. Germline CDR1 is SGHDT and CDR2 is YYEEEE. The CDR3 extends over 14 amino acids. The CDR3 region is CASSLGLVGGEAFF. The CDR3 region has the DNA TGTGCCAGCAGCTTGGGGTTGGTGGGGGGTGAAGCTTTCTTT. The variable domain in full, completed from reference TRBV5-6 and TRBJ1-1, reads DAGVTQSPTHLIKTRGQQVTLRCSPKSGHDTVSWYQQALGQGPQFIFQYYEEEERQRGNFPDRFSGHQFPNYSSELNVNALLLGDSALYLCASSLGLVGGEAFFGQGTRLTVV.

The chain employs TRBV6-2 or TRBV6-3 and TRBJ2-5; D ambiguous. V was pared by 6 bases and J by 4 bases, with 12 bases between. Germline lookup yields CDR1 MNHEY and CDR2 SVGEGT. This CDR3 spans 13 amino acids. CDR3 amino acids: CASRDAIGETQYF. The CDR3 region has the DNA TGTGCCAGCAGGGACGCTATAGGAGAGACCCAGTACTTC.

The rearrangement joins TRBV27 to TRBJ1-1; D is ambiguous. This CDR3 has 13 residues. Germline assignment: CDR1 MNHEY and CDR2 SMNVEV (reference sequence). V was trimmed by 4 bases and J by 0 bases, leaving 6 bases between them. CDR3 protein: CASSSAVNTEAFF. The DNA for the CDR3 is TGTGCCAGCAGTTCAGCGGTGAACACTGAAGCTTTCTTT.

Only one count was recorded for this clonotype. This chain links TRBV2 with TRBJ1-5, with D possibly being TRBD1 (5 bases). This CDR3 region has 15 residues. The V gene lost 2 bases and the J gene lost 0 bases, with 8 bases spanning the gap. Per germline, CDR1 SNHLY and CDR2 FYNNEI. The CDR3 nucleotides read TGTGCCAGCAGTGAAAAGGGGTATAGCAATCAGCCCCAGCATTTT. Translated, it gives CASSEKGYSNQPQHF.

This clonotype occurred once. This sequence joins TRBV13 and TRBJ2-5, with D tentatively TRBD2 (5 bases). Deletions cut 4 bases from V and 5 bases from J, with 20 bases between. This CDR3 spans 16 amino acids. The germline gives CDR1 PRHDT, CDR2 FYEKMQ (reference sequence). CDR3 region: CASSSNLDPGGETQYF. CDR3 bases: TGTGCCAGCAGCTCCAACCTGGACCCCGGCGGGGAGACCCAGTACTTC. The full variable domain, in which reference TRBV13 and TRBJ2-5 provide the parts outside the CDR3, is AAGVIQSPRHLIKEKRETATLKCYPIPRHDTVYWYQQGPGQDPQFLISFYEKMQSDKGSIPDRFSAQQFSDYHSELNMSSLELGDSALYFCASSSNLDPGGETQYFGPGTRLLVL.

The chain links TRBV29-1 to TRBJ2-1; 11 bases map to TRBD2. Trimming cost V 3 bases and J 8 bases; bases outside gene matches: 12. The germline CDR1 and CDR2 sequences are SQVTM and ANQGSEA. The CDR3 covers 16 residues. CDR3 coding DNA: TGCAGCGTTGAGTTTAGCGGGAGGGCCATTCTCTATGAGCAGTTCTTC. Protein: CSVEFSGRAILYEQFF.

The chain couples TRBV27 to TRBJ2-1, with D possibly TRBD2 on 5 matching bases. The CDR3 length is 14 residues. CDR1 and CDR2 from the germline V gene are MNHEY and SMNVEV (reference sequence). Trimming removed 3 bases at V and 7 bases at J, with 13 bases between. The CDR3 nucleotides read TGTGCCAGCAGTTTCGAGGGAGAACAAAATGAGCAGTTCTTC. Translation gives CASSFEGEQNEQFF.

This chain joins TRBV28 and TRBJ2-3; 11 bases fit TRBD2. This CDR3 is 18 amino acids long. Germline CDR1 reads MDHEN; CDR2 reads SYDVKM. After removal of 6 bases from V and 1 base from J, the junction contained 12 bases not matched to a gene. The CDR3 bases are TGTGCCAGCAGCCACCTCCACCTAGCGGGAGGTGGCACAGATACGCAGTATTTT. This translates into CASSHLHLAGGGTDTQYF.

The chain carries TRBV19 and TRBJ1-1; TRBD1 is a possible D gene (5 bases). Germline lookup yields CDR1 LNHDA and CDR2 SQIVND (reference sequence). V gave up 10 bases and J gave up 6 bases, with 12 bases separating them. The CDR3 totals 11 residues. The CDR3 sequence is CATTGGAEAFF. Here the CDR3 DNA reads TGTGCCACCACCGGGGGGGCTGAAGCTTTCTTT. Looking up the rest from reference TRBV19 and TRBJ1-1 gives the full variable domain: DGGITQSPKYLFRKEGQNVTLSCEQNLNHDAMYWYRQDPGQGLRLIYYSQIVNDFQKGDIAEGYSVSREKKESFPLTVTSAQKNPTAFYLCATTGGAEAFFGQGTRLTVV.